This T cell receptor (beta chain) was sequenced in a study of blood T cell repertoires in COVID-19. This table comes from immunoSEQ multiplex PCR, and its TCRdb copy is limited to in-frame clones, with some not included. Here the sample spans around 220,000 clones, around 82% being singletons. Living in about two dozen US areas, the participants were between 18 and 89 years of age. Membership in each cohort depended on participant-reported clinical history. CDR1 and CDR2 from the germline V gene are MNHEY and SVGAGI. The junction had 8 bases not matched to a gene; V was cut back by 6 bases and J by 3 bases. This CDR3 is 14 amino acids long.

This receptor was identified in a woman between 40 and 55 years old with acute COVID-19. Source material: PBMCs or T cells enriched from blood (not recorded which). The chain carries TRBV6-5 and TRBJ2-7; 7 bases line up with TRBD1. CDR3 coding DNA: TGTGCCAGCAGACCCCCGGGACAGAGCTACGAGCAGTACTTC. It is translated as CASRPPGQSYEQYF.